These 25 T cell receptor beta chains came from one sample sequenced in a study of blood T cell repertoires in COVID-19. The method was immunoSEQ multiplex PCR; TCRdb's version includes in-frame clones alone and lacks a portion of them. The table shows some 310,000 clones, with 85% to 90% occurring only once. Sequencing input: PBMCs or T cells enriched from blood (not recorded which). Receptors were obtained from a woman in her thirties who had recovered from COVID-19.

A note on this clone: Other DNA sequences in this specimen translate into the identical CDR3. V gene TRBV20-1 combines with J gene TRBJ2-5, with a tentative D call TRBD2 (6 bases). Germline V gene sequence: CDR1 DFQATT, CDR2 SNEGSKA (reference sequence). The CDR3 is 15 residues long. V was cut by 3 bases and J by 1 base, with 15 bases left in between. CDR3: CSASRGLASQETQYF. The CDR3 DNA reads TGCAGTGCTAGTAGAGGTCTAGCGTCCCAAGAGACCCAGTACTTC.

This rearrangement joins TRBV28 to TRBJ2-3; the match to TRBD2 covers 8 bases. This CDR3 comprises 17 residues. The germline V gene has CDR1 MDHEN and CDR2 SYDVKM. J lost 6 bases, V lost 5 bases, and 16 bases had no gene match. The CDR3 is CASSHWTSKKNTDTQYF. For the CDR3, the DNA is TGTGCCAGCAGTCACTGGACTAGCAAAAAAAACACGGATACGCAGTATTTT.

This clone was seen a handful of times. For the CDR3, the DNA is TGCAGCCTAAAGCGGGACGGCGACAATGAGCAGTTCTTC. Its translation: CSLKRDGDNEQFF. J is TRBJ2-1 and V is TRBV29-1, with 7 bases identical to TRBD2. This CDR3 has 13 amino acids. CDR1 and CDR2 from the germline V gene are SQVTM and ANQGSEA. The V gene end was trimmed by 8 bases and the J gene end by 5 bases; junction bases not matched to a gene: 9.

CDR3 amino acids: CSSASGFSYNEQFF. The CDR3 coding sequence is TGCAGCTCAGCTAGCGGATTCTCCTACAATGAGCAGTTCTTC. The chain carries TRBV29-1 and TRBJ2-1; 7 bases agree with TRBD2. V lost 8 bases to trimming and J lost 0 bases; unmatched junction nucleotides: 7. The CDR3 extends over 14 amino acids. In germline, CDR1 is SQVTM, CDR2 ANQGSEA.

J is TRBJ2-5 and V is TRBV19; D possibly corresponds to TRBD2 (5 bases). CDR1 LNHDA and CDR2 SQIVND come from the germline V gene (reference sequence). V lost 1 base to trimming and J lost 2 bases, with 8 bases between them. The CDR3 length is 14 residues. The CDR3 region has the DNA TGTGCCAGTAGTATAGGAGGGCAGCAAGAGACCCAGTACTTC. This codes for CASSIGGQQETQYF. The entire variable domain, with the rest obtained from reference TRBV19 and TRBJ2-5, is as follows: DGGITQSPKYLFRKEGQNVTLSCEQNLNHDAMYWYRQDPGQGLRLIYYSQIVNDFQKGDIAEGYSVSREKKESFPLTVTSAQKNPTAFYLCASSIGGQQETQYFGPGTRLLVL.

This chain joins TRBV19 and TRBJ2-1; TRBD2 agrees at 7 bases. CDR3 size: 17 residues. The germline CDR1 and CDR2 sequences are LNHDA and SQIVND (reference sequence). Unmatched junction bases numbered 18, after V lost 6 bases and J lost 7 bases. CDR3 in DNA: TGTGCCAGTAGACCCCATCGCGGGGCGGGAGATATAAATGAGCAGTTCTTC. Amino acid sequence: CASRPHRGAGDINEQFF.

This chain uses TRBV13 with TRBJ2-1, with 15 bases fitting TRBD2. Germline CDR1 reads PRHDT; CDR2 reads FYEKMQ (reference sequence). V was clipped by 2 bases and J by 3 bases; unmatched bases: 11. The CDR3 runs 20 residues. The CDR3 DNA sequence: TGTGCCAGCAGCTTAATCCTAGGCGGGACTAGCGGGAGGAACTACAATGAGCAGTTCTTC. As protein: CASSLILGGTSGRNYNEQFF.

The chain is built from TRBV10-3 and TRBJ1-1, with a tentative D call TRBD1 (6 bases). The CDR3 loop spans 14 amino acids. CDR1 and CDR2 from the germline V gene are ENHRY and SYGVKD. V was pared by 6 bases and J by 0 bases, with 11 bases between. The CDR3: CAIREQGMNTEAFF. As DNA, the CDR3 is TGTGCCATCAGAGAACAGGGTATGAACACTGAAGCTTTCTTT.

The chain employs TRBV5-1 and TRBJ2-3; a possible D gene is TRBD2 (5 bases). This CDR3 is 15 amino acids long. Germline CDR1 is SGHRS and CDR2 is YFSETQ. Trimming took off 4 bases at V and 2 bases at J, with 14 bases between the two ends. CDR3 amino acids: CASSPDFKYTDTQYF. The CDR3 bases are TGCGCCAGCAGCCCGGACTTCAAATACACAGATACGCAGTATTTT.

The rearrangement uses TRBV19 and TRBJ1-2, with 10 nucleotides matching TRBD1. V trimming: 5 bases; J trimming: 5 bases; junction bases outside the gene matches: 11. Germline V gene lookup returns CDR1 LNHDA and CDR2 SQIVND (reference sequence). The CDR3 extends over 16 amino acids. CDR3 amino acids: CASSLLPGQGRYGYTF. CDR3 DNA: TGTGCCAGTAGTCTACTCCCGGGACAGGGGAGGTATGGCTACACCTTC.

V and J are TRBV4-2 and TRBJ2-3; D might be TRBD2 (6 bases). There are 16 residues in the CDR3. The V end lost 0 bases, the J end lost 0 bases, and 10 bases lay between the germline ends. Germline assignment: CDR1 LGHNA and CDR2 YNFKEQ. The CDR3 sequence is CASSQDLRESTDTQYF. The CDR3, as DNA: TGTGCCAGCAGCCAAGATCTCCGGGAGAGCACAGATACGCAGTATTTT.

The chain couples TRBV7-2 to TRBJ1-1; D is undetermined. Trimming left V 5 bases short and J 6 bases short, with 10 bases between. Germline values: CDR1 SGHTA, CDR2 FQGNSA. The CDR3 is made up of 12 amino acids. The CDR3 here is CASSLMEAEAFF. The CDR3 DNA sequence: TGTGCCAGCAGCCTAATGGAGGCTGAAGCTTTCTTT.

This clone was counted only a few times. The chain has TRBV18 and TRBJ1-2; 8 bases are a match to TRBD1. CDR1 is KGHSH, CDR2 LQKENI, per germline. This CDR3 has 16 residues. V trimming: 3 bases; J trimming: 7 bases; junction bases outside the gene matches: 13. CDR3 loop: CASSPRPPGQDRGYTF. CDR3 nucleotides: TGTGCCAGCTCACCGCGGCCTCCGGGACAGGATCGTGGCTACACCTTC.

The genes are TRBV18 and TRBJ1-4, with 7 bases that match TRBD1. J was trimmed by 8 bases and V by 4 bases; bases with no gene match: 7. Germline loops: CDR1 KGHSH, CDR2 LQKENI. This CDR3 contains 14 residues. The CDR3 here is CASSQQGSKEKLFF. The CDR3 nucleotides read TGTGCCAGCTCACAACAGGGGAGCAAGGAAAAACTGTTTTTT.

The chain links TRBV5-1 to TRBJ2-7; 8 nucleotides match TRBD1. CDR1 and CDR2 (germline): SGHRS, YFSETQ. The CDR3 contains 15 residues. After removal of 3 bases from V and 5 bases from J, the junction contained 10 bases not matched to a gene. The CDR3 protein is CASSSSGTGPDEQYF. The CDR3 region has the DNA TGCGCCAGCAGCTCAAGTGGGACAGGCCCGGACGAGCAGTACTTC.

This clone was seen a few times. As DNA, the CDR3 is TGTGCCAGCAGCGGGACACTCCTTTCCGGGGAGCTGTTTTTT. This codes for CASSGTLLSGELFF. This rearrangement joins TRBV28 to TRBJ2-2; D is possibly TRBD1 (6 bases). Germline V lookup: CDR1 MDHEN, CDR2 SYDVKM. There are 14 residues in the CDR3. Trimming stripped 6 bases from V and 6 bases from J, with 14 bases between.

V gene TRBV20-1 combines with J gene TRBJ1-4; a possible D gene is TRBD1 (6 bases). V was pared by 3 bases and J by 8 bases, with 13 bases between. This CDR3 has 13 residues. The V gene's germline CDR1 is DFQATT and CDR2 SNEGSKA (reference sequence). The CDR3 protein is CSASMVGAEKLFF. The DNA for the CDR3 is TGCAGTGCTAGTATGGTGGGGGCAGAAAAACTGTTTTTT.

The chain has TRBV5-1 and TRBJ2-3, with 7 bases matching TRBD2. Germline V CDR1 and CDR2: SGHRS, YFSETQ. The length of the CDR3 is 16 residues. V was clipped by 0 bases and J by 4 bases; unmatched bases: 8. The CDR3 coding sequence is TGCGCCAGCAGCTTGGCTAGCGGTGGTCTGCCAGATACGCAGTATTTT. Protein: CASSLASGGLPDTQYF.

The chain couples TRBV19 to TRBJ1-4; D is unresolved. This CDR3 contains 13 residues. Trimming pared 4 bases from V and 0 bases from J, leaving 3 bases between. Germline CDR1 LNHDA, CDR2 SQIVND (reference sequence). CDR3 amino acids: CASSTTTNEKLFF. The CDR3 bases are TGTGCCAGTAGTACCACAACTAATGAAAAACTGTTTTTT.

The chain combines TRBV10-3 with TRBJ2-7, with 8 nucleotides matching TRBD1. The length of the CDR3 is 14 residues. Germline CDR1 ENHRY, CDR2 SYGVKD. Unmatched junction bases numbered 8, after V lost 10 bases and J lost 0 bases. CDR3 amino acids: CATLPQGASYEQYF. CDR3 DNA: TGTGCCACCCTTCCTCAGGGGGCCTCCTACGAGCAGTACTTC.

The J gene is TRBJ1-1, the V gene TRBV7-9, with D unclear. The CDR3 is 14 amino acids. Germline CDR1 reads SEHNR; CDR2 reads FQNEAQ (reference sequence). V dropped 2 bases and J dropped 4 bases, with 11 bases sitting between them. The CDR3 DNA follows: TGTGCCAGCAGCTTAATGGAGGGCTCCACTGAAGCTTTCTTT. This gives the protein CASSLMEGSTEAFF.

The V call is TRBV27, the J call TRBJ2-7; 14 positions match TRBD2. This CDR3 has 17 residues. The V segment lost 5 bases and the J segment 1 base; nucleotides outside the gene matches: 7. The germline V gene has CDR1 MNHEY and CDR2 SMNVEV (reference sequence). The CDR3 DNA reads as TGTGCCAGCAGTCTGGGACTAGCGGGAGTGATTTCCTACGAGCAGTACTTC. It encodes CASSLGLAGVISYEQYF.

The genes are TRBV5-5 and TRBJ2-1, with D possibly TRBD2 on 5 matching bases. This CDR3 has 17 amino acids. V lost 0 bases and J 7 bases, leaving 20 bases between the germline ends. CDR1 SGHKS and CDR2 YYEKEE come from the germline V gene (reference sequence). Written as DNA, the CDR3 is TGTGCCAGCAGCTTGGTATGGCGAGGTCAACCGGGGAATGAGCAGTTCTTC. It translates to CASSLVWRGQPGNEQFF.

The rearrangement links TRBV5-4 to TRBJ2-4, with 11 bases fitting TRBD1. The CDR3 extends over 15 amino acids. CDR1 SGHNT and CDR2 YYREEE come from the germline V gene (reference sequence). V trimming: 9 bases; J trimming: 2 bases; junction bases outside the gene matches: 7. CDR3 nucleotide sequence: TGTGCCACACGGACAGGGGGCGCTCCCAAAAACATTCAGTACTTC. This sequence encodes CATRTGGAPKNIQYF.

This chain links TRBV7-9 with TRBJ1-5, with 7 bases that match TRBD1. The germline gives CDR1 SEHNR, CDR2 FQNEAQ (reference sequence). CDR3 length: 16 residues. J lost 3 bases, V lost 1 base, and 6 bases had no gene match. DNA of the CDR3: TGTGCCAGCAGCTTAGGCGCGGGACAGTCCAATCAGCCCCAGCATTTT. Encoded protein: CASSLGAGQSNQPQHF.